This paragraph covers one TCR beta chain sequence. What it binds is unknown. The CDR3 runs to 14 residues. Germline loops: CDR1 MNHNY, CDR2 SVGAGI (reference sequence). The V and J ends lost 5 bases and 13 bases respectively, with 21 bases between them. PCR was performed a second time for roughly 6 to 12 cycles using a sample-barcoded 5' primer and a J-beta primer mix. A template-switch adaptor with 12 random nucleotides tagged each cDNA molecule. TCRdb re-called the 5' RACE reads with MiXCR, one entry per CDR3 protein. The sample records 720,000 or so distinct CDR3 sequences, 40% to 45% being singletons. This entry comes from a study of blood T cells in healthy people across ages. The study's findings and limits: Diversity was higher, and naive CD4+ cells more numerous, in long-lived donors than in aged donors.

At least 5 micrograms of total RNA were extracted per sample. The sequencing input was blood. The receptor's source is a man older than 75 in good health. The chain is built from TRBV6-6 and TRBJ2-1; the D gene is possibly TRBD2 (5 bases). The CDR3 DNA reads as TGTGCCAGCAGTACAACGAGGGAGCAAGAGACCCAGTTCTTC. It specifies CASSTTREQETQFF.